The 32 T cell receptor beta chains in this list originate from one sample, sequenced in a study of OX40 agonist ivuxolimab in advanced cancers. Sequencing used immunoSEQ multiplex PCR; TCRdb keeps in-frame clones, though not all of them. Seen here are roughly 48,000 clones, around 80% observed once, and the top ten hold about 1.2%. The sample in question was CD4+ or CD8+ T cells sorted from blood, obtained in a trial of the OX40 agonist ivuxolimab. The receptors shown here come from an adult with an advanced solid tumor such as melanoma, head and neck, liver or kidney cancer.

The J gene is TRBJ1-2, the V gene TRBV7-2, with D possibly being TRBD1 (5 bases). Trimming removed 1 base at V and 7 bases at J, with 16 bases between. CDR3 size: 15 residues. The germline CDR1 and CDR2 sequences are SGHTA and FQGNSA. This chain's CDR3 is CASSLGAGTPVGYTF. The CDR3 region has the DNA TGTGCCAGCAGCTTAGGCGCAGGGACGCCGGTTGGCTACACCTTC.

This clone was counted between two and nine times. The V call is TRBV19, the J call TRBJ2-1; the D gene is possibly TRBD2 (7 bases). Germline-derived CDR1 and CDR2 are LNHDA and SQIVND (reference sequence). The ends were cut back, 1 base at V and 15 bases at J, with 19 bases in the middle. This CDR3 contains 14 residues. This CDR3 reads CASSIGGGQERPFF. The CDR3, as DNA: TGTGCCAGTAGTATAGGCGGGGGCCAAGAAAGACCGTTCTTC. Filled out from reference TRBV19 and TRBJ2-1, the complete variable domain reads DGGITQSPKYLFRKEGQNVTLSCEQNLNHDAMYWYRQDPGQGLRLIYYSQIVNDFQKGDIAEGYSVSREKKESFPLTVTSAQKNPTAFYLCASSIGGGQERPFFGPGTRLTVL.

The chain employs TRBV7-6 and TRBJ1-3, with no clear D. The CDR3 runs 17 residues. The germline V gene has CDR1 SGHVS and CDR2 FNYEAQ. Trimming removed 1 base from V and 0 bases from J, with 13 bases in between. CDR3 bases: TGTGCCAGCAGCTTAGTGCTTGGCGGTCCCTCTGGAAACACCATATATTTT. Its protein is CASSLVLGGPSGNTIYF.

In its sample, this clone was seen once. The V gene is TRBV11-2, the J gene TRBJ1-4; 8 nucleotides line up with TRBD1. Germline assignment: CDR1 SGHAT and CDR2 FQNNGV. CDR3 length equals 16 residues. V trimming: 5 bases; J trimming: 7 bases; junction bases outside the gene matches: 12. The CDR3 is CASSQDREIFREKLFF. CDR3 DNA: TGTGCCAGCAGCCAGGACAGGGAAATCTTTCGTGAAAAACTGTTTTTT.

The chain carries TRBV5-5 and TRBJ1-6; 10 nucleotides line up with TRBD1. J gave up 9 bases and V 0 bases, and 9 bases lay outside the gene matches. Germline V lookup: CDR1 SGHKS, CDR2 YYEKEE (reference sequence). The CDR3 consists of 17 residues. DNA of the CDR3: TGTGCCAGCAGCTTGGCGGGGACAGGGGTCACCCCTTCACCCCTCCACTTT. Its protein is CASSLAGTGVTPSPLHF.

The chain uses TRBV11-2 and TRBJ2-7; no definite D call. Germline assignment: CDR1 SGHAT and CDR2 FQNNGV. V shed 4 bases and J shed 4 bases, with 8 bases lying between them. The CDR3 extends over 12 amino acids. The CDR3 sequence is CASSSNSYEQYF. CDR3 in DNA: TGTGCCAGCAGCTCCAATTCGTACGAGCAGTACTTC.

The CDR3, as DNA: TGCAGCGTTAGGGACAGGGGTTCCTACGAGCAGTACTTC. Amino acid sequence: CSVRDRGSYEQYF. V usage is TRBV29-1 and J usage is TRBJ2-7; 10 bases are shared with TRBD1. The CDR3 has 13 residues. Germline CDR1 reads SQVTM; CDR2 reads ANQGSEA. The V gene end was trimmed by 5 bases and the J gene end by 1 base; junction bases not matched to a gene: 2.

The V gene is TRBV5-1, the J gene TRBJ2-5, with 8 bases lining up with TRBD2. The CDR3 consists of 18 residues. Germline trimming cut 2 bases from V and 0 bases from J; bases unmatched to any gene: 12. The germline V gene encodes CDR1 SGHRS and CDR2 YFSETQ. CDR3 loop: CASSFGVAGTKYQETQYF. The CDR3 region has the DNA TGCGCCAGCAGCTTTGGGGTAGCGGGGACCAAGTACCAAGAGACCCAGTACTTC.

The CDR3 protein is CASSNTGELFF. In DNA form, the CDR3 reads TGTGCCAGCAGTAACACCGGGGAGCTGTTTTTT. The chain is built from TRBV6-1 and TRBJ2-2; the D is unclear. Germline lookup yields CDR1 MNHNS and CDR2 SASEGT. Trimming cost V 5 bases and J 2 bases, with 0 bases left between them. This CDR3 is built from 11 residues.

The CDR3 region has the DNA TGCGCCAGCAGCCACAAACAGGGGGCGCCGGGGGAGCAGTACTTC. This gives the protein CASSHKQGAPGEQYF. The rearrangement uses TRBV4-3 and TRBJ2-7; 9 bases are shared with TRBD1. The V segment lost 3 bases and the J segment 7 bases; nucleotides outside the gene matches: 10. Germline CDR1 and CDR2: LGHNA and YSLEER. This CDR3 is built from 15 residues.

The chain joins TRBV5-1 to TRBJ2-3; tentative D call: TRBD2 (6 bases). The V end was cut by 4 bases, the J end by 1 base, with 10 bases between. CDR1 is SGHRS and CDR2 is YFSETQ in the germline V gene. CDR3 size: 14 residues. CDR3 sequence: CASSPGTGTDTQYF. The CDR3 nucleotides read TGCGCCAGCAGCCCCGGGACTGGCACAGATACGCAGTATTTT.

The rearrangement joins TRBV4-1 to TRBJ1-2; D call uncertain. Germline V CDR1 and CDR2: MGHRA, YSYEKL. V lost 1 base, J lost 1 base, and 10 bases lay in between. This CDR3 is 15 amino acids long. CDR3: CASSQVGSINYGYTF. The CDR3 bases are TGCGCCAGCAGCCAAGTTGGGTCCATTAACTATGGCTACACCTTC.

The J gene is TRBJ1-1, the V gene TRBV7-2; D unresolved. Trimming pared 1 base from V and 2 bases from J, leaving 5 bases between. The CDR3 extends over 13 amino acids. CDR1 and CDR2 from the germline V gene are SGHTA and FQGNSA. The CDR3 DNA sequence: TGTGCCAGCAGCTTAGAACGCAACACTGAAGCTTTCTTT. Its translation: CASSLERNTEAFF.

This chain links TRBV5-1 with TRBJ2-1; D is uncertain. The CDR3 has 16 residues. The V gene's germline CDR1 is SGHRS and CDR2 YFSETQ. Trimming removed 2 bases from V and 0 bases from J, with 12 bases in between. The CDR3 DNA is TGCGCCAGCAGCTTAAGCGCCAGTAGCTCCTACAATGAGCAGTTCTTC. Translated: CASSLSASSSYNEQFF.

J is TRBJ2-2 and V is TRBV19; TRBD1 aligns across 11 bases. The V segment lost 7 bases and the J segment 3 bases; nucleotides outside the gene matches: 1. Per the germline V gene, CDR1 is LNHDA and CDR2 is SQIVND (reference sequence). The length of the CDR3 is 14 residues. CDR3 in DNA: TGTGCCAGTACGGACAGGGGGCACACCGGGGAGCTGTTTTTT. Encoded protein: CASTDRGHTGELFF. The complete variable domain, with remaining parts taken from reference TRBV19 and TRBJ2-2, reads DGGITQSPKYLFRKEGQNVTLSCEQNLNHDAMYWYRQDPGQGLRLIYYSQIVNDFQKGDIAEGYSVSREKKESFPLTVTSAQKNPTAFYLCASTDRGHTGELFFGEGSRLTVL.

The chain carries TRBV4-1 and TRBJ2-5; unclear D gene. The CDR3 spans 15 residues. The germline V gene has CDR1 MGHRA and CDR2 YSYEKL. Trimming stripped 1 base from V and 5 bases from J, with 14 bases between. The CDR3: CASSQGGYESETQYF. The CDR3 DNA is TGCGCCAGCAGCCAAGGGGGTTACGAGAGTGAGACCCAGTACTTC.

The rearrangement links TRBV29-1 to TRBJ2-6, with D tentatively TRBD1 or TRBD2 (5 bases each). CDR3 size: 12 residues. V lost 6 bases to trimming and J lost 2 bases, with 5 bases between them. Germline CDR1 is SQVTM and CDR2 is ANQGSEA. For the CDR3, the DNA is TGCAGCGTGGGACCTGGGGCCAACGTCCTGACTTTC. The encoded protein is CSVGPGANVLTF. The full variable domain, its missing parts supplied by reference TRBV29-1 and TRBJ2-6, is SAVISQKPSRDICQRGTSLTIQCQVDSQVTMMFWYRQQPGQSLTLIATANQGSEATYESGFVIDKFPISRPNLTFSTLTVSNMSPEDSSIYLCSVGPGANVLTFGAGSRLTVL.

V and J are TRBV7-9 and TRBJ1-2; no clear D gene. This CDR3 has 15 amino acids. Per germline, CDR1 SEHNR and CDR2 FQNEAQ (reference sequence). The V gene lost 2 bases and the J gene lost 0 bases, with 10 bases spanning the gap. The CDR3 DNA reads TGTGCCAGCAGCTTATGGACGGCCTCTAACTATGGCTACACCTTC. Its translation: CASSLWTASNYGYTF.

Details on this clone: Other nucleotide sequences in the sample specify the same CDR3. This rearrangement joins TRBV5-1 to TRBJ2-1; no clear D gene. Deletions cut 0 bases from V and 0 bases from J, with 4 bases between. CDR1 is SGHRS, CDR2 YFSETQ, per germline. The CDR3 spans 14 residues. This chain's CDR3 is CASSLGGSYNEQFF. CDR3 sequence (DNA): TGCGCCAGCAGCTTGGGGGGCTCCTACAATGAGCAGTTCTTC.

The J gene is TRBJ2-3, the V gene TRBV6-6; D may be TRBD1 (6 bases). The CDR3 length is 16 residues. Trimming removed 6 bases from V and 3 bases from J, with 19 bases in between. Germline CDR1 MNHNY, CDR2 SVGAGI (reference sequence). CDR3 sequence: CASRLQGRSWTDTQYF. For the CDR3, the DNA is TGTGCCAGCAGACTGCAGGGGCGATCCTGGACAGATACGCAGTATTTT.

The chain has TRBV2 and TRBJ1-2; 9 nucleotides align to TRBD1. The germline V gene encodes CDR1 SNHLY and CDR2 FYNNEI. J lost 7 bases, V lost 1 base, and 1 base had no gene match. The CDR3 contains 13 residues. The DNA for the CDR3 is TGTGCCAGCAGTGAAGGGACAGGGGTTGGCTACACCTTC. Protein sequence: CASSEGTGVGYTF.

This clone came up once. V gene TRBV9 combines with J gene TRBJ2-7; TRBD2 agrees at 8 bases. V dropped 0 bases and J dropped 4; count of bases not matched to a gene: 12. The CDR3 is 17 residues long. Germline V gives CDR1 SGDLS, CDR2 YYNGEE. The DNA of the CDR3 is TGTGCCAGCAGCGTAGTAAACGGGGGGGCAGTGGATTACGAGCAGTACTTC. It codes for CASSVVNGGAVDYEQYF.

The chain combines TRBV18 with TRBJ1-5; 9 nucleotides line up with TRBD1. With V trimmed by 3 bases and J by 3 bases, 9 bases remained unmatched. Germline loops: CDR1 KGHSH, CDR2 LQKENI. CDR3 length: 17 residues. CDR3 nucleotides: TGTGCCAGCTCACCCTTCGGACAGGGGATGATCAATCAGCCCCAGCATTTT. Encoded protein: CASSPFGQGMINQPQHF.

The table lists this clone with a count of one. The J gene is TRBJ1-1, the V gene TRBV7-9; weak D call: TRBD1 (6 bases). V was pared by 1 base and J by 0 bases, with 6 bases between. CDR3 length: 14 amino acids. Germline loops: CDR1 SEHNR, CDR2 FQNEAQ (reference sequence). The DNA for the CDR3 is TGTGCCAGCAGCTTAGGGACAGTGAACACTGAAGCTTTCTTT. Its translation is CASSLGTVNTEAFF.

The CDR3 sequence: CASSEGSFRGNEQFF. CDR3 sequence (DNA): TGTGCCAGCAGTGAAGGTAGTTTCAGGGGCAATGAGCAGTTCTTC. This sequence joins TRBV2 and TRBJ2-1; weak D call: TRBD1 (6 bases). Germline lookup yields CDR1 SNHLY and CDR2 FYNNEI. Trimming cost V 1 base and J 6 bases, with 13 bases left between them. CDR3 length: 15 amino acids.

The chain links TRBV18 to TRBJ2-2; 10 bases agree with TRBD2. V was pared by 1 base and J by 5 bases, with 10 bases of the junction left unmatched. Germline CDR1 and CDR2: KGHSH and LQKENI. The CDR3 has 18 amino acids. DNA of the CDR3: TGTGCCAGCTCACCACGCACTAGCGGGGCCCCGGGGACCGGGGAGCTGTTTTTT. Translating gives CASSPRTSGAPGTGELFF.

The V and J genes are TRBV19 and TRBJ1-2; maybe TRBD1 (5 bases). This CDR3 region has 15 residues. From germline, CDR1 is LNHDA and CDR2 SQIVND (reference sequence). The ends were cut back, 2 bases at V and 2 bases at J, with 12 bases in the middle. For the CDR3, the DNA is TGTGCCAGTAGTATACAGGGACCGTGGAACTATGGCTACACCTTC. It specifies CASSIQGPWNYGYTF.

The chain employs TRBV5-1 and TRBJ2-2; D perhaps matches TRBD2 (5 bases). Germline V gene data show CDR1 as SGHRS and CDR2 as YFSETQ. V lost 4 bases and J lost 2, with 12 bases in between. CDR3 size: 15 residues. CDR3 residues: CASSQGLVNTGELFF. CDR3 bases: TGCGCCAGCAGCCAAGGACTGGTCAACACCGGGGAGCTGTTTTTT.

The V call is TRBV7-2, the J call TRBJ1-3, with 7 bases aligning to TRBD1. Looked up from germline, CDR1 is SGHTA and CDR2 is FQGNSA. Germline trimming cut 1 base from V and 0 bases from J; bases unmatched to any gene: 9. The CDR3 sequence is 18 residues long. In DNA, the CDR3 is TGTGCCAGCAGCTTAGGGGGTACCGGGACAGCCTCTGGAAACACCATATATTTT. Amino acids: CASSLGGTGTASGNTIYF.

This chain uses TRBV6-5 with TRBJ1-5, with D hard to call. The germline V gene encodes CDR1 MNHEY and CDR2 SVGAGI. The V end was cut by 5 bases, the J end by 5 bases, with 10 bases between. The CDR3 is 13 amino acids. The DNA for the CDR3 is TGTGCCAGCAGTGCCCGCCCCGATCAGCCCCAGCATTTT. It translates to CASSARPDQPQHF.

The chain combines TRBV10-1 with TRBJ2-3; 11 bases are shared with TRBD2. The CDR3 length is 16 residues. Germline V lookup: CDR1 WNHNN, CDR2 SYGVQD (reference sequence). The V segment lost 2 bases and the J segment 1 base; nucleotides outside the gene matches: 2. Written as DNA, the CDR3 is TGCGCCAGCAGTGAGGAACTAGCGGGAGGCACAGATACGCAGTATTTT. It codes for CASSEELAGGTDTQYF.

The chain has TRBV15 and TRBJ1-6, with a tentative D call TRBD1 (5 bases). V was trimmed by 0 bases and J by 2 bases, leaving 14 bases between them. The CDR3 is 18 amino acids. Germline CDR1 is LNHNV and CDR2 is YYDKDF (reference sequence). The DNA of the CDR3 is TGTGCCACCAGCAGAGATACCGTGAGGGGCGCCTATAATTCACCCCTCCACTTT. Residues: CATSRDTVRGAYNSPLHF. Complete variable domain (other parts from reference TRBV15 and TRBJ1-6): DAMVIQNPRYQVTQFGKPVTLSCSQTLNHNVMYWYQQKSSQAPKLLFHYYDKDFNNEADTPDNFQSRRPNTSFCFLDIRSPGLGDTAMYLCATSRDTVRGAYNSPLHFGNGTRLTVT.